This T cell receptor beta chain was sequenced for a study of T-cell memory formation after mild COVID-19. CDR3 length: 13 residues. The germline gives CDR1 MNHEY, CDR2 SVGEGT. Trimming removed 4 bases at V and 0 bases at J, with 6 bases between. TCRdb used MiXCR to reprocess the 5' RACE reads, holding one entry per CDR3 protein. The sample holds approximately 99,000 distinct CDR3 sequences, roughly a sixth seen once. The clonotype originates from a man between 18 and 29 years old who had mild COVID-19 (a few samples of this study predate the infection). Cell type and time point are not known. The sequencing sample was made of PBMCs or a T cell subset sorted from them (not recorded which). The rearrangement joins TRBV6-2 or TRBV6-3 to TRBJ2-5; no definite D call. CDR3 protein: CASSSKYQETQYF. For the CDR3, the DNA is TGTGCCAGCAGTTCGAAGTACCAAGAGACCCAGTACTTC.